Below are 27 T cell receptor beta chains sequenced from a single sample in a study of technical replicates of blood from several donors. Clones were sequenced by immunoSEQ multiplex PCR, and TCRdb holds only the in-frame ones, with some missing. The sample carries 65,000 to 85,000 clones, 85% to 95% recorded once. Sequences were obtained from T cells isolated from PBMCs. The receptor set was obtained from a human donor in good health.

This clone occurred a few times. The chain is built from TRBV14 and TRBJ1-1; D not certain. The CDR3 is 15 amino acids. Per germline, CDR1 SGHDN and CDR2 FVKESK. The V gene lost 0 bases and the J gene lost 0 bases, with 8 bases spanning the gap. The CDR3 reads CASSQELTLNTEAFF. CDR3 in DNA: TGTGCCAGCAGCCAAGAACTGACTTTGAACACTGAAGCTTTCTTT. The variable domain in full, completed from reference TRBV14 and TRBJ1-1, reads EAGVTQFPSHSVIEKGQTVTLRCDPISGHDNLYWYRRVMGKEIKFLLHFVKESKQDESGMPNNRFLAERTGGTYSTLKVQPAELEDSGVYFCASSQELTLNTEAFFGQGTRLTVV.

The chain combines TRBV11-3 with TRBJ1-2; 7 nucleotides align to TRBD1. Germline CDR1 is SGHNT and CDR2 is YENEEA. J lost 8 bases, V lost 4 bases, and 1 base had no gene match. The CDR3 extends over 11 amino acids. CDR3 nucleotides: TGTGCCAGCAGCTCAGGGGGAGGCTACACCTTC. Translation gives CASSSGGGYTF.

This chain uses TRBV9 with TRBJ2-7; D possibly corresponds to TRBD1 (5 bases). The CDR3 covers 13 residues. The germline V gene has CDR1 SGDLS and CDR2 YYNGEE. Deletions cut 4 bases from V and 2 bases from J, with 10 bases between. The CDR3 protein is CASSPGPTYEQYF. The CDR3 DNA is TGTGCCAGCAGCCCAGGGCCTACCTACGAGCAGTACTTC.

The chain is built from TRBV18 and TRBJ1-2; the match to TRBD1 covers 10 bases. With V trimmed by 2 bases and J by 2 bases, 8 bases remained unmatched. The CDR3 extends over 17 amino acids. Germline CDR1 is KGHSH and CDR2 is LQKENI. CDR3 nucleotide sequence: TGTGCCAGCTCACCAACCCGGGACAGGGGTATCAACTATGGCTACACCTTC. Its protein is CASSPTRDRGINYGYTF. The full variable domain, completed using reference TRBV18 and TRBJ1-2, is NAGVMQNPRHLVRRRGQEARLRCSPMKGHSHVYWYRQLPEEGLKFMVYLQKENIIDESGMPKERFSAEFPKEGPSILRIQQVVRGDSAAYFCASSPTRDRGINYGYTFGSGTRLTVV.

This CDR3 is CASSLTGDGPEAFF. In nucleotides, the CDR3 is TGTGCCAGCAGCCTAACAGGGGATGGGCCTGAAGCTTTCTTT. The V call is TRBV28, the J call TRBJ1-1, with 7 bases lining up with TRBD1. CDR3 size: 14 residues. The V gene's germline CDR1 is MDHEN and CDR2 SYDVKM. Losses at the gene ends were 6 bases for V and 6 bases for J; bases not matched to a gene: 10.

V is TRBV20-1 and J is TRBJ1-2; D ambiguous. CDR1 DFQATT and CDR2 SNEGSKA come from the germline V gene (reference sequence). V shed 6 bases and J shed 8 bases, with 13 bases lying between them. The CDR3 runs to 11 residues. This chain's CDR3 is CSAEREGGYTF. Here the CDR3 DNA reads TGCAGTGCGGAGAGGGAGGGAGGCTACACCTTC.

The chain joins TRBV5-1 to TRBJ1-5; D possibly corresponds to TRBD1 (6 bases). The germline V gene has CDR1 SGHRS and CDR2 YFSETQ. Trimming took 8 bases from V and 1 from J, leaving 16 bases between them. The CDR3 has 15 amino acids. DNA for the CDR3: TGCGCCAGTAGACCCGGGACAACAAGCAATCAGCCCCAGCATTTT. Its protein product is CASRPGTTSNQPQHF.

The chain joins TRBV11-2 to TRBJ2-7; D remains ambiguous. The germline V gene encodes CDR1 SGHAT and CDR2 FQNNGV. V lost 2 bases and J lost 4, with 9 bases in between. CDR3 length equals 13 residues. The CDR3 DNA sequence: TGTGCCAGCAGCTTATCGGTCGATTACGAGCAGTACTTC. Protein product: CASSLSVDYEQYF.

The V and J genes are TRBV6-5 and TRBJ2-7, with 11 bases that match TRBD2. The junction had 4 bases not matched to a gene; V was cut back by 6 bases and J by 12 bases. Germline-derived CDR1 and CDR2 are MNHEY and SVGAGI. CDR3 length equals 11 residues. DNA of the CDR3: TGTGCCAGCAGAACTAGCGGGAGTCTGTACTTC. As protein: CASRTSGSLYF.

V usage is TRBV5-6 and J usage is TRBJ1-1, with TRBD1 as a possible D gene (6 bases). Deletions cut 4 bases from V and 4 bases from J, with 11 bases between. The germline gives CDR1 SGHDT, CDR2 YYEEEE. The CDR3 covers 13 residues. The CDR3 loop reads CASSAGTPTEAFF. Here the CDR3 DNA reads TGTGCCAGCAGCGCCGGGACACCCACTGAAGCTTTCTTT. Filled out from reference TRBV5-6 and TRBJ1-1, the complete variable domain reads DAGVTQSPTHLIKTRGQQVTLRCSPKSGHDTVSWYQQALGQGPQFIFQYYEEEERQRGNFPDRFSGHQFPNYSSELNVNALLLGDSALYLCASSAGTPTEAFFGQGTRLTVV.

V is TRBV18 and J is TRBJ2-3, with 8 positions matching TRBD2. Germline-derived CDR1 and CDR2 are KGHSH and LQKENI. V lost 4 bases, J lost 3 bases, and 9 bases stayed unmatched. This CDR3 contains 16 residues. The CDR3 reads CASSRSPGGPTDTQYF. The DNA for the CDR3 is TGTGCCAGCTCACGGTCGCCGGGAGGGCCTACAGATACGCAGTATTTT.

In nucleotides, the CDR3 is TGTGCCAGCAGCCAAGGACAGAAATTGAACACTGAAGCTTTCTTT. Residues: CASSQGQKLNTEAFF. The rearrangement links TRBV14 to TRBJ1-1; tentative D call: TRBD1 (5 bases). Trimming left V 1 base short and J 0 bases short, with 9 bases between. There are 15 residues in the CDR3. Germline V gene sequence: CDR1 SGHDN, CDR2 FVKESK.

The chain employs TRBV9 and TRBJ1-2; D gene unclear. The CDR3 runs to 14 residues. The germline V gene has CDR1 SGDLS and CDR2 YYNGEE. The germline V and J ends were trimmed by 2 bases and 2 bases, with 10 bases remaining between them. DNA for the CDR3: TGTGCCAGCAGCGTCTCTGGCGGAAACTATGGCTACACCTTC. The encoded protein is CASSVSGGNYGYTF.

Remarks on this clone: Germline is not matched at one junction end, which may reflect a read error. CDR3 bases: TGTGCTAGCAGCTTACTCAGCGGGAGGGGCAATGAGCAGTTCTTC. As protein: CASSLLSGRGNEQFF. V and J are TRBV7-7 and TRBJ2-1; TRBD2 agrees at 10 bases. The CDR3 is 15 residues long. Germline V gives CDR1 SSHAT, CDR2 FNYEAQ (reference sequence). Together with reference TRBV7-7 and TRBJ2-1, the CDR3 gives the full variable domain: GAGVSQSPRYKVTKRGQDVTLRCDPISSHATLYWYQQALGQGPEFLTYFNYEAQPDKSGLPSDRFSAERPEGSISTLTIQRTEQRDSAMYRCASSLLSGRGNEQFFGPGTRLTVL.

V and J are TRBV6-6 and TRBJ2-4; TRBD2 agrees at 8 bases. With V trimmed by 0 bases and J by 6 bases, 7 bases remained unmatched. This CDR3 is built from 16 residues. Looked up from germline, CDR1 is MNHNY and CDR2 is SVGAGI (reference sequence). The CDR3 DNA is TGTGCCAGCAGTTACTCGACGGGAGGGGCCGGAAACATTCAGTACTTC. This encodes CASSYSTGGAGNIQYF.

This chain links TRBV7-2 with TRBJ2-6; D may be TRBD1 (5 bases). The CDR3 runs 15 residues. Between the trimmed V and J ends, which lost 5 bases and 1 base, there was a span of 9 bases. Germline assignment: CDR1 SGHTA and CDR2 FQGNSA. DNA of the CDR3: TGTGCCAGCAGCCATTCAGGGTCTGGGGCCAACGTCCTGACTTTC. Translation: CASSHSGSGANVLTF.

The J gene is TRBJ2-7, the V gene TRBV7-8, with D perhaps TRBD2 (7 bases). Looked up from germline, CDR1 is SGHVS and CDR2 is FQNEAQ. V gave up 2 bases and J gave up 7 bases, with 15 bases separating them. The CDR3 extends over 14 amino acids. CDR3 loop: CASSLIGGGDEQYF. The CDR3, as DNA: TGTGCCAGCAGCTTAATAGGGGGGGGAGATGAGCAGTACTTC.

CDR3 loop: CASSSGRANEQFF. CDR3 DNA: TGTGCCAGCAGTTCGGGCAGGGCCAATGAGCAGTTCTTC. V gene TRBV27 combines with J gene TRBJ2-1; perhaps TRBD1 as D (5 bases). Germline-derived CDR1 and CDR2 are MNHEY and SMNVEV (reference sequence). There are 13 residues in the CDR3. V lost 4 bases and J lost 6, with 10 bases in between.

This sequence joins TRBV7-2 and TRBJ2-7; D gene uncertain. The germline V gene encodes CDR1 SGHTA and CDR2 FQGNSA. V dropped 3 bases and J dropped 3 bases, with 6 bases sitting between them. There are 12 residues in the CDR3. Here the CDR3 reads CASSFRGYEQYF. DNA for the CDR3: TGTGCCAGCAGCTTCCGAGGCTACGAGCAGTACTTC.

The chain recombines TRBV5-1 with TRBJ2-7; 9 bases match TRBD1. Trimming at V came to 6 bases and at J to 6 bases, leaving 10 bases not matched to a gene. Looked up from germline, CDR1 is SGHRS and CDR2 is YFSETQ. The CDR3 has 14 amino acids. The CDR3 DNA sequence: TGCGCCAGCACGATGGGGACAGGGCCCAGCGAGCAGTACTTC. Its translation: CASTMGTGPSEQYF.

This clone has just one count. This chain connects TRBV4-1 to TRBJ1-4; D possibly corresponds to TRBD1 (6 bases). This CDR3 spans 16 amino acids. The V end was cut by 3 bases, the J end by 5 bases, with 16 bases between. Looked up from germline, CDR1 is MGHRA and CDR2 is YSYEKL. The CDR3 loop reads CASSHLNRAWNEKLFF. The DNA for the CDR3 is TGCGCCAGCAGCCACCTAAACAGGGCCTGGAATGAAAAACTGTTTTTT.

V is TRBV19 and J is TRBJ1-1; TRBD1 aligns across 7 bases. Germline CDR1 LNHDA, CDR2 SQIVND (reference sequence). After removal of 7 bases from V and 1 base from J, the junction contained 9 bases not matched to a gene. The CDR3 has 15 residues. CDR3 amino acids: CASNPKDRKNTEAFF. The CDR3, as DNA: TGTGCCAGTAACCCGAAGGACAGGAAGAACACTGAAGCTTTCTTT.

The chain has TRBV7-2 and TRBJ2-5; D might be TRBD2 (6 bases). V dropped 5 bases and J dropped 2 bases, with 18 bases sitting between them. This CDR3 has 16 amino acids. Germline V CDR1 and CDR2: SGHTA, FQGNSA. In nucleotides, the CDR3 is TGTGCCAGCAGCCTCAAAGGGACTGCCCTGCAAGAGACCCAGTACTTC. Translated: CASSLKGTALQETQYF.

This clone was counted once. The chain has TRBV19 and TRBJ1-1; 9 nucleotides match TRBD1. CDR3 size: 14 residues. V trimming: 3 bases; J trimming: 10 bases; junction bases outside the gene matches: 9. Germline V gene sequence: CDR1 LNHDA, CDR2 SQIVND (reference sequence). Here the CDR3 DNA reads TGTGCCAGTAGTATGGGCAGGACAGGGGTTTCAGCTTTCTTT. It yields the protein CASSMGRTGVSAFF.

The chain employs TRBV12-5 and TRBJ1-3; D not resolved. This CDR3 has 15 amino acids. V lost 2 bases and J 0 bases, leaving 8 bases between the germline ends. CDR1 is LGHNT and CDR2 is FRNRAP in the germline V gene. The chain's CDR3 is CASGLIISSGNTIYF. The DNA of the CDR3 is TGTGCTAGTGGTTTGATTATATCCTCTGGAAACACCATATATTTT.

V and J are TRBV7-3 and TRBJ1-5; no definite D call. The CDR3 extends over 13 amino acids. The germline CDR1 and CDR2 sequences are SGHTA and FQGTGA. V was cut by 0 bases and J by 6 bases, with 6 bases left in between. Written as DNA, the CDR3 is TGTGCCAGCAGCTTAACAGGGAGTCAGCCCCAGCATTTT. Its protein product is CASSLTGSQPQHF.

This clone was recorded once. This chain uses TRBV28 with TRBJ2-3; weak D call: TRBD2 (6 bases). The CDR3 consists of 14 residues. CDR1 and CDR2 (germline): MDHEN, SYDVKM. Trimming cost V 3 bases and J 2 bases, with 9 bases left between them. As DNA, the CDR3 is TGTGCCAGCAGTTTCGGGGGTGCCACAGATACGCAGTATTTT. It encodes CASSFGGATDTQYF.